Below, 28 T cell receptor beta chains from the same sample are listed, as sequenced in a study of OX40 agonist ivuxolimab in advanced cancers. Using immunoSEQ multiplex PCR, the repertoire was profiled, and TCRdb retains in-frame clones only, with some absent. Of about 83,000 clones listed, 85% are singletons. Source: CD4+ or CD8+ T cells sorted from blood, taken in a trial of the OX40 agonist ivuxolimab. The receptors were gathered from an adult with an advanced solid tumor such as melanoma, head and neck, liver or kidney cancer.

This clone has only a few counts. CDR3 sequence (DNA): TGTGCCAGCAGCCAGACAGGGACCGAGCAGTACTTC. Amino acid sequence: CASSQTGTEQYF. The chain recombines TRBV6-1 with TRBJ2-7; 7 bases line up with TRBD1. The CDR3 totals 12 residues. With 6 bases clipped from V and 6 bases from J, the junction kept 5 bases outside the gene matches. Germline CDR1 is MNHNS and CDR2 is SASEGT.

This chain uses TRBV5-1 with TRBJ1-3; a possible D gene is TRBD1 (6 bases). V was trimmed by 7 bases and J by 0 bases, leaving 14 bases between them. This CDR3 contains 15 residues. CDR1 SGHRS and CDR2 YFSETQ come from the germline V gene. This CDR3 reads CASRSDSYSGNTIYF. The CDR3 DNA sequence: TGCGCCAGCCGCTCGGACAGCTACTCTGGAAACACCATATATTTT.

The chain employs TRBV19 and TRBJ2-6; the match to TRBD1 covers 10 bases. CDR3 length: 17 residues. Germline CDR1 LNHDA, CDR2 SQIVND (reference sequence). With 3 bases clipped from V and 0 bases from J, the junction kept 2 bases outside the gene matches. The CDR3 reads CASSIGDRGSGANVLTF. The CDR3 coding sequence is TGTGCCAGTAGTATTGGGGACAGGGGCTCTGGGGCCAACGTCCTGACTTTC.

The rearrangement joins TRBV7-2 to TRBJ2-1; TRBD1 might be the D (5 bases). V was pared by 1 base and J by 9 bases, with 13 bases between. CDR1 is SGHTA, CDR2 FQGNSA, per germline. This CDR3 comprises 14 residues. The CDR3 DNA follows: TGTGCCAGCAGCTTAGGGATGGGGCGACGTGAGCAGTTCTTC. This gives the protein CASSLGMGRREQFF.

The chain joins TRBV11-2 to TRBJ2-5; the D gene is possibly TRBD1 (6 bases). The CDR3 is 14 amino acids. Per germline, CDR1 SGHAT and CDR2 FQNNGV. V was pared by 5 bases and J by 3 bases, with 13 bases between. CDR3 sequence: CASSRGQTEETQYF. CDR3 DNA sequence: TGTGCCAGCAGCCGGGGACAAACGGAAGAGACCCAGTACTTC.

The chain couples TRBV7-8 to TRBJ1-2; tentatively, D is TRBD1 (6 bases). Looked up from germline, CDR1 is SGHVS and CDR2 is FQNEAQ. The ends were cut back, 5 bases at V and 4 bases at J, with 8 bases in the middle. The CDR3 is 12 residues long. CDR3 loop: CASSEGVYGYTF. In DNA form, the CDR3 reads TGTGCCAGCAGCGAGGGGGTCTATGGCTACACCTTC.

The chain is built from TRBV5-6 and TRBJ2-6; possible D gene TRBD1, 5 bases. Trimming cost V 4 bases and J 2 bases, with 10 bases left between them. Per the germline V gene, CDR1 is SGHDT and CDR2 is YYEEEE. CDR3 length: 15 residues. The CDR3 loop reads CASSPGLTGANVLTF. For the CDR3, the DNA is TGTGCCAGCAGCCCAGGGCTAACTGGGGCCAACGTCCTGACTTTC.

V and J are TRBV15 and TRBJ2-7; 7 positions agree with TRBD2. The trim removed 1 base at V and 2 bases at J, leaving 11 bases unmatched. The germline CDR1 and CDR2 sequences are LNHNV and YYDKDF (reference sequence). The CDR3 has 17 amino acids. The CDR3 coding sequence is TGTGCCACCAGCAGAGGGATGGGTGAAGCGGGGACCTACGAGCAGTACTTC. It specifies CATSRGMGEAGTYEQYF.

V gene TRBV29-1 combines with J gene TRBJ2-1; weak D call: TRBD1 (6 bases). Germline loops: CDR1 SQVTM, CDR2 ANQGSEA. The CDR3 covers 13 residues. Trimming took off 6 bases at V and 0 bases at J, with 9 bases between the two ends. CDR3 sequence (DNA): TGCAGCGTGACAGGAGGCTCCTACAATGAGCAGTTCTTC. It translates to CSVTGGSYNEQFF.

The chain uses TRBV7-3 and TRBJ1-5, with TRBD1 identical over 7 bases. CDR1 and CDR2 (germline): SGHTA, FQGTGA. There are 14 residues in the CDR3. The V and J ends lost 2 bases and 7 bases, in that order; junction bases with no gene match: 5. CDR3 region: CASSLVRQGQPQHF. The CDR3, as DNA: TGTGCCAGCAGCTTAGTCAGACAGGGACAGCCCCAGCATTTT.

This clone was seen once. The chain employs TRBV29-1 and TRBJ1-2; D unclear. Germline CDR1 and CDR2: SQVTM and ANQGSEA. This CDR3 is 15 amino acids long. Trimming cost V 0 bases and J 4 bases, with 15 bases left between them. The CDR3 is CSVEDQARSGYGYTF. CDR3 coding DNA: TGCAGCGTTGAAGATCAGGCCCGTTCGGGCTATGGCTACACCTTC.

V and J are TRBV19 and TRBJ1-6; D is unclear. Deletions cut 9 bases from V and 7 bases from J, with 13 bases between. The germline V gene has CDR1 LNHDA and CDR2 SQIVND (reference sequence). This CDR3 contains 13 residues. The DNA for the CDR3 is TGTGCCAGCACTTGGGGAAACAATTCACCCCTCCACTTT. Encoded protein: CASTWGNNSPLHF.

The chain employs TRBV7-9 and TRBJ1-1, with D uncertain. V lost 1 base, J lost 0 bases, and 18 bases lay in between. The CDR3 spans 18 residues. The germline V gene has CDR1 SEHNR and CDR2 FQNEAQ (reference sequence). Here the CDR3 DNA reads TGTGCCAGCAGCTTAGAGGCGGGAGCACAGCCTATGAACACTGAAGCTTTCTTT. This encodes CASSLEAGAQPMNTEAFF.

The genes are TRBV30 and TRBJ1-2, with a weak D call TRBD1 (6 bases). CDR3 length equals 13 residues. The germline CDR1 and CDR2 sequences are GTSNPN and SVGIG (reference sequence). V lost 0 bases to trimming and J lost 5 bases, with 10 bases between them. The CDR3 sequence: CAWSVGGAYGYTF. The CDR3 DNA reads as TGTGCCTGGAGTGTGGGGGGCGCATATGGCTACACCTTC.

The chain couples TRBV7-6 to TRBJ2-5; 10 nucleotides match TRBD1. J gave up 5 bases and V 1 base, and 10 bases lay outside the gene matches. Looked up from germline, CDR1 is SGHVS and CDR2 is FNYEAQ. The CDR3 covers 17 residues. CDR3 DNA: TGTGCCAGCAGCTTAGAGCCTCCGGGACAGGGGTCGGAGACCCAGTACTTC. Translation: CASSLEPPGQGSETQYF.

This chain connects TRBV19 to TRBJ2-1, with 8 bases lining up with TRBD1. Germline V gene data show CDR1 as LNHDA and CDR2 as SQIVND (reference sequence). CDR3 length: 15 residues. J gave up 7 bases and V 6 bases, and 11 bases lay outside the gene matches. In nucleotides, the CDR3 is TGTGCCAGTAGGGATCCAGGGGGCCGACGAAATGAGCAGTTCTTC. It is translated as CASRDPGGRRNEQFF.

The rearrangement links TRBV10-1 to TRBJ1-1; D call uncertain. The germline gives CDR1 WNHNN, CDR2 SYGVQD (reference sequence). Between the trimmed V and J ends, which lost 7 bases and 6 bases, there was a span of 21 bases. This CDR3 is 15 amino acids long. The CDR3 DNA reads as TGCGCCAGCACCCTCAGTGGGGAAGGTGGGGCTGAAGCTTTCTTT. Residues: CASTLSGEGGAEAFF.

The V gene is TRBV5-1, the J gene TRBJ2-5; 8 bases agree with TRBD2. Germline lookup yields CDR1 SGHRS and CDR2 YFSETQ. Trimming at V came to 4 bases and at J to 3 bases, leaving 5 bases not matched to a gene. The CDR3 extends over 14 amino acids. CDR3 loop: CASSPGGVKETQYF. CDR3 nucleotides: TGCGCCAGCAGCCCGGGAGGGGTGAAAGAGACCCAGTACTTC. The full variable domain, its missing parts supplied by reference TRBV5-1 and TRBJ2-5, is KAGVTQTPRYLIKTRGQQVTLSCSPISGHRSVSWYQQTPGQGLQFLFEYFSETQRNKGNFPGRFSGRQFSNSRSEMNVSTLELGDSALYLCASSPGGVKETQYFGPGTRLLVL.

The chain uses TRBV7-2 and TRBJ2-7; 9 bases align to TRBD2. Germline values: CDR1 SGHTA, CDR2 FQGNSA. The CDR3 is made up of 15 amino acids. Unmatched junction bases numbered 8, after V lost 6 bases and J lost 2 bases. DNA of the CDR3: TGTGCCAGCAGTTACGAGCGGGGGGTTACCTACGAGCAGTACTTC. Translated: CASSYERGVTYEQYF.

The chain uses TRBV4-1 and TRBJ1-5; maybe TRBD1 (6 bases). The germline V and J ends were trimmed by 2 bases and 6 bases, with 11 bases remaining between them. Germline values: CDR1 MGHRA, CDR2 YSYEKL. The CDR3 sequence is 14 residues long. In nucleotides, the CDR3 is TGCGCCAGCAGCCAACATACAGGGAGTCAGCCCCAGCATTTT. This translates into CASSQHTGSQPQHF.

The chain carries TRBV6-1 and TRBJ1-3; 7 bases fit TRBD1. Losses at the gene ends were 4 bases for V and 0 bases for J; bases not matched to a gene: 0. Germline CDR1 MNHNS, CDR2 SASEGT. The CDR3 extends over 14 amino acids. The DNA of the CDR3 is TGTGCCAGCAGTGGGGACAGCTCTGGAAACACCATATATTTT. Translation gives CASSGDSSGNTIYF.

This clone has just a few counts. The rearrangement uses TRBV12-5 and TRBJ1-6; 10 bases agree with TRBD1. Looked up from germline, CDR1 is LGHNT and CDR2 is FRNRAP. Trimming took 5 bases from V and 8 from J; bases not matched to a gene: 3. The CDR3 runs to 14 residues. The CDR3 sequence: CASGPGTGDSPLHF. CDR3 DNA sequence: TGTGCTAGTGGTCCTGGGACAGGGGATTCACCCCTCCACTTT.

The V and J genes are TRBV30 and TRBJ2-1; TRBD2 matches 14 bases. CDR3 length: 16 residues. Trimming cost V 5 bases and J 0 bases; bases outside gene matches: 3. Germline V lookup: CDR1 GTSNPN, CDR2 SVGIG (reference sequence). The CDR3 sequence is CAWRGLAGGSYNEQFF. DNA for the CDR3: TGTGCCTGGCGAGGACTAGCGGGAGGCTCCTACAATGAGCAGTTCTTC.

CDR3 sequence (DNA): TGTGCCAGCAGCCCGCGACAGCAAGGCTCTGGAAACACCATATATTTT. Its translation is CASSPRQQGSGNTIYF. The chain carries TRBV7-6 and TRBJ1-3, with a tentative D call TRBD1 (5 bases). Germline CDR1 and CDR2: SGHVS and FNYEAQ. The CDR3 is made up of 16 amino acids. Trimming shortened V by 5 bases and J by 0 bases, and 14 bases separated the two germline ends.

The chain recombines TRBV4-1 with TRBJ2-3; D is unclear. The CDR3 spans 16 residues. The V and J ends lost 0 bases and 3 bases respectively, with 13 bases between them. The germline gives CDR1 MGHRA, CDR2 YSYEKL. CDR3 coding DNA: TGCGCCAGCAGCCAAGAGATTGGGCTTCCAACAGATACGCAGTATTTT. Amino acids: CASSQEIGLPTDTQYF.

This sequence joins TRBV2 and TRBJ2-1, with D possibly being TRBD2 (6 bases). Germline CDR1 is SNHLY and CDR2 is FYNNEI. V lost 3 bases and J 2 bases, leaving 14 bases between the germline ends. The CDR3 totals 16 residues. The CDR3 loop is CASSDGGGSTYNEQFF. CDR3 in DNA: TGTGCCAGCAGTGATGGTGGAGGGTCGACCTACAATGAGCAGTTCTTC.

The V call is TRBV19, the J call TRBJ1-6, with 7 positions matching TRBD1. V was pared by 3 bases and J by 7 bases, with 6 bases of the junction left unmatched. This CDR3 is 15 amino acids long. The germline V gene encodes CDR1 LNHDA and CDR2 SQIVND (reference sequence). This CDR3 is CASSIAVDRNSPLHF. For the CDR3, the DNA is TGTGCCAGTAGTATCGCCGTGGACAGGAATTCACCCCTCCACTTT.

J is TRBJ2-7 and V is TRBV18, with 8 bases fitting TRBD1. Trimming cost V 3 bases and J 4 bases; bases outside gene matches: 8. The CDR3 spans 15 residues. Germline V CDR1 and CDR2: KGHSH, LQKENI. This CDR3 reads CASSPDSGQVYEQYF. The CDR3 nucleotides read TGTGCCAGCTCACCGGACTCGGGACAGGTATACGAGCAGTACTTC.